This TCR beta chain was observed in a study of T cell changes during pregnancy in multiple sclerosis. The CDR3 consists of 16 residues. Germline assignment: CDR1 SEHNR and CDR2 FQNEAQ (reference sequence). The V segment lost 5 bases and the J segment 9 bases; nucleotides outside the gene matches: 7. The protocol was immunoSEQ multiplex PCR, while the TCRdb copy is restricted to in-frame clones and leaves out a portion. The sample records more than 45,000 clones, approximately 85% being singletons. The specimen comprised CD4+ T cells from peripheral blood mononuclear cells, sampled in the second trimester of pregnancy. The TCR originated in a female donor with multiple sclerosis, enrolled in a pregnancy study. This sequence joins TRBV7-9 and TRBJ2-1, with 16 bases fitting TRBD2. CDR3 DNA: TGTGCCAGCAGCCCCGGGACTAGCGGGAGGGAAGGTGAGCAGTTCTTC. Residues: CASSPGTSGREGEQFF. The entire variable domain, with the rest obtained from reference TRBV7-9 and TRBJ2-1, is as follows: DTGVSQNPRHKITKRGQNVTFRCDPISEHNRLYWYRQTLGQGPEFLTYFQNEAQLEKSRLLSDRFSAERPKGSFSTLEIQRTEQGDSAMYLCASSPGTSGREGEQFFGPGTRLTVL.